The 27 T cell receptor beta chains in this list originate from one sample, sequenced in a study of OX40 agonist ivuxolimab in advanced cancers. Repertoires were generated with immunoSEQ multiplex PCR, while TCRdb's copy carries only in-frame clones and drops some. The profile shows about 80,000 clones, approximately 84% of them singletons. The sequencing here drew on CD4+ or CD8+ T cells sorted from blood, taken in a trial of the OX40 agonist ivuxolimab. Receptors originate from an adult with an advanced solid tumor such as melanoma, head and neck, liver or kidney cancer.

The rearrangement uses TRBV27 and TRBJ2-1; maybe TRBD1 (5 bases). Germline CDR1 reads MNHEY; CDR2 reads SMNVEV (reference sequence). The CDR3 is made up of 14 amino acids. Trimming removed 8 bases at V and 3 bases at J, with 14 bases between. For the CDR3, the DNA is TGTGCCAGCTCCCCTGGACATTTCTACAATGAGCAGTTCTTC. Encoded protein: CASSPGHFYNEQFF.

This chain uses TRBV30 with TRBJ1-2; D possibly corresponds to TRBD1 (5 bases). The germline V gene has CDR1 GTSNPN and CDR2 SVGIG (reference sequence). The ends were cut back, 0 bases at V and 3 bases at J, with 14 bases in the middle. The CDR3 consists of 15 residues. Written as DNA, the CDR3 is TGTGCCTGGAGTGTACGGGGCAGGGAGTACTATGGCTACACCTTC. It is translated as CAWSVRGREYYGYTF.

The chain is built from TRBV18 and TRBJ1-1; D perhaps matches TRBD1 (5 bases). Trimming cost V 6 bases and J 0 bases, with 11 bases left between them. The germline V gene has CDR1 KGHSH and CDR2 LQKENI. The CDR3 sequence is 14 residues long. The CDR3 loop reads CASSPGRLNTEAFF. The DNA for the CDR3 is TGTGCCAGCTCCCCGGGACGGTTGAACACTGAAGCTTTCTTT.

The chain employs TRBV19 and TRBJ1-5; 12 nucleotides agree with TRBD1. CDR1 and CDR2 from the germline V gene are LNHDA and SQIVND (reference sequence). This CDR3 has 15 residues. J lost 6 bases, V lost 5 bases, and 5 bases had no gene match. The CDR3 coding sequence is TGTGCCAGTAGTCCGGGACAGGGGGCGAGTCAGCCCCAGCATTTT. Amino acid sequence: CASSPGQGASQPQHF.

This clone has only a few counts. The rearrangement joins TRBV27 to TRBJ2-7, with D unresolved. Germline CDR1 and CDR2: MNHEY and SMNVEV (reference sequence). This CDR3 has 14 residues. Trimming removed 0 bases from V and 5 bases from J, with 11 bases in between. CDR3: CASSLSLVPNEQYF. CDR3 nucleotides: TGTGCCAGCAGTTTATCGCTGGTTCCCAACGAGCAGTACTTC.

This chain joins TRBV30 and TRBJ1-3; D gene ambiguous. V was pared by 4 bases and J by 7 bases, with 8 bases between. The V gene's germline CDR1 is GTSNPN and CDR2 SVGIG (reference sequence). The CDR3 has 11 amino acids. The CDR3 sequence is CAWKMGNTIYF. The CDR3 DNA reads TGTGCCTGGAAAATGGGTAACACCATATATTTT.

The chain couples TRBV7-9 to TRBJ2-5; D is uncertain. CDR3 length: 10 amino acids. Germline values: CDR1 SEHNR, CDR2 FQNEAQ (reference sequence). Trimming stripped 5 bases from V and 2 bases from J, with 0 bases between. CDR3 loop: CASSQETQYF. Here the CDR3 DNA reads TGTGCCAGCAGCCAAGAGACCCAGTACTTC.

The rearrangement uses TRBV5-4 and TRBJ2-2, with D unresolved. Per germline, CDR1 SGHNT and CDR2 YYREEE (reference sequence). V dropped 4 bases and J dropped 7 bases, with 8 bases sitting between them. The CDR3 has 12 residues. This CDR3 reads CASSLPGGELFF. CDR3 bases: TGTGCCAGCAGCCTCCCCGGCGGGGAGCTGTTTTTT. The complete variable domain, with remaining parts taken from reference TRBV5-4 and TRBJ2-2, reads ETGVTQSPTHLIKTRGQQVTLRCSSQSGHNTVSWYQQALGQGPQFIFQYYREEENGRGNFPPRFSGLQFPNYSSELNVNALELDDSALYLCASSLPGGELFFGEGSRLTVL.

CDR3 in DNA: TGTGCCAGCAGTTCGTACCAGGGGGTTCTTACCTCCTCCTCCTACGAGCAGTACTTC. This sequence encodes CASSSYQGVLTSSSYEQYF. This chain uses TRBV28 with TRBJ2-7, with 7 bases identical to TRBD1. Germline V gives CDR1 MDHEN, CDR2 SYDVKM. The ends lost 4 bases at V and 0 bases at J; junction bases unmatched: 18. The CDR3 totals 19 residues. The entire variable domain, with the rest obtained from reference TRBV28 and TRBJ2-7, is as follows: DVKVTQSSRYLVKRTGEKVFLECVQDMDHENMFWYRQDPGLGLRLIYFSYDVKMKEKGDIPEGYSVSREKKERFSLILESASTNQTSMYLCASSSYQGVLTSSSYEQYFGPGTRLTVT.

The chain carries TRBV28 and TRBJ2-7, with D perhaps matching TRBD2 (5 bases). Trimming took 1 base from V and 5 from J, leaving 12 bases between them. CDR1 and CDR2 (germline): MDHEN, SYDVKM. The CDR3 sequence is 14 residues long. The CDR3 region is CASSLYRGRDEQYF. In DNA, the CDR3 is TGTGCCAGCAGTTTATATCGGGGTAGGGACGAGCAGTACTTC.

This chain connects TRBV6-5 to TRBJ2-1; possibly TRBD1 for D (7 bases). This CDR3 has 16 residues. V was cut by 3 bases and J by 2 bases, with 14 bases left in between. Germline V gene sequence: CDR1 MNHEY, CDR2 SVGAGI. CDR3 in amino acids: CASSYSGGGAYNEQFF. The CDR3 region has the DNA TGTGCCAGCAGTTATTCAGGAGGGGGCGCCTACAATGAGCAGTTCTTC.

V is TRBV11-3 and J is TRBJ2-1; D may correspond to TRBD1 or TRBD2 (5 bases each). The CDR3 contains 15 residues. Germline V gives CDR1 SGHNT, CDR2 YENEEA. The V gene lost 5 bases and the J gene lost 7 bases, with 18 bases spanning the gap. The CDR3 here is CASSPLGTVRNEQFF. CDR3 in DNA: TGTGCCAGCAGCCCTTTAGGGACGGTGAGGAATGAGCAGTTCTTC.

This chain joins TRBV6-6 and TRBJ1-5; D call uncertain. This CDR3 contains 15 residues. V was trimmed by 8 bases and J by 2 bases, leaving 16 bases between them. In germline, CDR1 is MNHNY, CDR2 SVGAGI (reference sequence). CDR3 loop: CASSQQPGGNQPQHF. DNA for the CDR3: TGTGCCAGCTCTCAACAACCTGGAGGCAATCAGCCCCAGCATTTT.

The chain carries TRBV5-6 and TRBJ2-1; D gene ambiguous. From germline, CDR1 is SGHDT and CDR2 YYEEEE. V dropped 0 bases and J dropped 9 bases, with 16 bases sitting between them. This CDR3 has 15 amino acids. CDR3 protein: CASSLAAMVTREQFF. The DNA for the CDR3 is TGTGCCAGCAGCTTGGCAGCTATGGTAACTCGTGAGCAGTTCTTC.

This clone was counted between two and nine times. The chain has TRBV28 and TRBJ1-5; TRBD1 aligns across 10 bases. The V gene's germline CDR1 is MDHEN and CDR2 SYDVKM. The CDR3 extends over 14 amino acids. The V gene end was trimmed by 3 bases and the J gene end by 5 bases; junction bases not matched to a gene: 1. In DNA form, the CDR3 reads TGTGCCAGCAGTTTGACAGGGGGCTATCAGCCCCAGCATTTT. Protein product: CASSLTGGYQPQHF.

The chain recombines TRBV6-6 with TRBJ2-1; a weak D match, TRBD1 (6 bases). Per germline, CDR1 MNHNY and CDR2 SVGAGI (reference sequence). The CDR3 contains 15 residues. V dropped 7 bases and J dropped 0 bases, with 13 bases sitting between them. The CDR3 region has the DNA TGTGCCAGCACTTTACTAGGGGGCTCCTACAATGAGCAGTTCTTC. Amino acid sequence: CASTLLGGSYNEQFF.

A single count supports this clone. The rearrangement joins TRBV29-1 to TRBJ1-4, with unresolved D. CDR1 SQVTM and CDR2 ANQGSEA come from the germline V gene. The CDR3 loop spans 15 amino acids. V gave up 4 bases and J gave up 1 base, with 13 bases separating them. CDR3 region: CSVALPGQTNEKLFF. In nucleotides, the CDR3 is TGCAGCGTTGCCCTACCGGGCCAAACTAATGAAAAACTGTTTTTT.

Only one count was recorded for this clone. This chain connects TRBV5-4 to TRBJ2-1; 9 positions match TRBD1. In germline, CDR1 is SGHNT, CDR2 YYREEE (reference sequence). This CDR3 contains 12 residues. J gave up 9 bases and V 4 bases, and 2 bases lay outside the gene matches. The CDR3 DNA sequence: TGTGCCAGCAGCCTGACAGGGGGTGAGCAGTTCTTC. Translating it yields CASSLTGGEQFF.

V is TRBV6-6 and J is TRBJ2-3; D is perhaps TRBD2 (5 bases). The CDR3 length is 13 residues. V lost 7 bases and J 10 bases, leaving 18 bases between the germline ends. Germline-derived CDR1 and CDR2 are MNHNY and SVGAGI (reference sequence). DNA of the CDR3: TGTGCCAGCACTACCCCACCCGGGGTGGCGCAGTATTTT. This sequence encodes CASTTPPGVAQYF.

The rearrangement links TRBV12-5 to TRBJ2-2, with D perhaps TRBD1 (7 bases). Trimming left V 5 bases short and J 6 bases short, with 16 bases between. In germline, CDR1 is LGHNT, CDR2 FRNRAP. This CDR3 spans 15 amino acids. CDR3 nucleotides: TGTGCTAGTGGTCCCCGGGGCAGGGGGGCCGGGGAGCTGTTTTTT. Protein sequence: CASGPRGRGAGELFF.

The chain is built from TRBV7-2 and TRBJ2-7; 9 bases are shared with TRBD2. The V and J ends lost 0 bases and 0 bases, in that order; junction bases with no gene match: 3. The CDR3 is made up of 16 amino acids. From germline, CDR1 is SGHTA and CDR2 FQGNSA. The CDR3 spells CASSLASGGFSYEQYF. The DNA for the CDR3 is TGTGCCAGCAGCTTAGCTAGCGGGGGATTCTCCTACGAGCAGTACTTC.

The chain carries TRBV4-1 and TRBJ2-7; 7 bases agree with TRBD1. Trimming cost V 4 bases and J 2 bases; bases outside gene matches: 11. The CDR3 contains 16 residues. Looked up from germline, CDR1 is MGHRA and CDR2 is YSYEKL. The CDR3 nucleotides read TGCGCCAGCAGCCGTCGTACCGGGACAGAAGCCTACGAGCAGTACTTC. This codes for CASSRRTGTEAYEQYF.

The CDR3 loop is CASSFRKSGQGGETQYF. The CDR3 DNA is TGTGCCAGCAGTTTCAGAAAGTCGGGACAGGGAGGAGAGACCCAGTACTTC. This chain connects TRBV27 to TRBJ2-5; 9 nucleotides agree with TRBD1. Per the germline V gene, CDR1 is MNHEY and CDR2 is SMNVEV (reference sequence). Germline trimming cut 3 bases from V and 4 bases from J; bases unmatched to any gene: 12. The CDR3 covers 17 residues.

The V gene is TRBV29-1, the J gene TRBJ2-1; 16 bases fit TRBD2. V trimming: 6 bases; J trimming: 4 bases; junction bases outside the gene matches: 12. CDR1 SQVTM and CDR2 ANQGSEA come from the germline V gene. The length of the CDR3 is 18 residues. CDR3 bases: TGCAGCGTCGCCTCGGGGACTAGCGGGAGGGTTCTGTACAATGAGCAGTTCTTC. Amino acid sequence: CSVASGTSGRVLYNEQFF.

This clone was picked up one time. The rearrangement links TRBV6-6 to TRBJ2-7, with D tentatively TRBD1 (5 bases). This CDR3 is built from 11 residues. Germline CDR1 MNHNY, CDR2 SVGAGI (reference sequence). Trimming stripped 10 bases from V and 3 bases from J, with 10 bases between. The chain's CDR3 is CAISQGYEQYF. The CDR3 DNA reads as TGTGCCATCAGCCAGGGCTACGAGCAGTACTTC.

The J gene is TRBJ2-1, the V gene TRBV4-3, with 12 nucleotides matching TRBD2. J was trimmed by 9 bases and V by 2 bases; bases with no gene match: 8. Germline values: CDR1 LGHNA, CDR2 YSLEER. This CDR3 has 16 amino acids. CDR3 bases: TGCGCCAGCAGCCAAACATCTAGCGGGGGGGCGGGTGAGCAGTTCTTC. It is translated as CASSQTSSGGAGEQFF.

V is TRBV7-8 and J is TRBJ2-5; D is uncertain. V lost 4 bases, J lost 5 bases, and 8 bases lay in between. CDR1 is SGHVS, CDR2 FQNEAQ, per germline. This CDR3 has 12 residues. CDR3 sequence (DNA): TGTGCCAGCAGCTCCAGTTGGGAGACCCAGTACTTC. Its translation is CASSSSWETQYF.